This is a list of T cell receptor beta chains from one sample in a study of shared clonotypes between healthy human individuals. Produced via immunoSEQ multiplex PCR; TCRdb's table is partial and in-frame only. The data hold millions of clones, with just under 95% observed a single time. Sequences were obtained from naive CD8+ T cells sorted from blood. The source of these receptors is a man in his late teens or twenties in good health. The CDR3 runs from the conserved cysteine through the conserved F or W. D genes are given only for firm matches. Clone size is given for some rows only: seen once, a few or many times, or a class if the clone is expanded.

>once|TRBV5-1|TRBJ2-1|.
TGCGCCAGCACCGAAGCGGACAGCCCTTACAATGAGCAGTTCTTC
CASTEADSPYNEQFF
>.|TRBV4-1|TRBJ2-5|TRBD2
TGCGCCAGCAGCCAAGTAACTAGCGGTAAAGAGACCCAGTACTTC
CASSQVTSGKETQYF
>.|TRBV7-6|TRBJ2-2|.
TGTGCCAGCAGCCCCGGTTTGACGAACACCGGGGAGCTGTTTTTT
CASSPGLTNTGELFF
>.|TRBV9|TRBJ2-6|.
TGTGCCAGCAGCCCTCAGTCTGGGGCCAACGTCCTGACTTTC
CASSPQSGANVLTF
>.|TRBV5-1|TRBJ1-1|.
TGCGCCAGCAGCTTGGAGGGAGGGAACACTGAAGCTTTCTTT
CASSLEGGNTEAFF
>.|TRBV6-6|TRBJ2-7|.
TGTGCCAGCAGTTACGGGTACAGCTACGAGCAGTACTTC
CASSYGYSYEQYF
>.|TRBV30|TRBJ1-2|TRBD1
TGTGCCTGGAGTGTTGGGACAGTTTATGGCTACACCTTC
CAWSVGTVYGYTF
>.|TRBV27|TRBJ1-6|TRBD1
TGTGCCAGCAGTTTAAGTAGACAGGGGGTTAATTCACCCCTCCACTTT
CASSLSRQGVNSPLHF
>.|TRBV30|TRBJ2-1|.
TGTGCCTGGGGACTCAACAATGAGCAGTTCTTC
CAWGLNNEQFF
>.|TRBV7-9|TRBJ1-2|.
TGTGCCAGCAGCTTACTAAAAGGACAGCCTATCGTCTATGGCTACACCTTC
CASSLLKGQPIVYGYTF
>.|TRBV29-1|TRBJ2-2|.
TGCAGCGTTGAGTCCCTGAACACCGGGGAGCTGTTTTTT
CSVESLNTGELFF
>.|TRBV27|TRBJ1-6|.
TGTGCCAGCAGTTTATTCGGGGGCGATTCACCCCTCCACTTT
CASSLFGGDSPLHF
>.|TRBV9|TRBJ1-5|.
TGTGCCAGCAGCGTAGGAGGGAGCAATCAGCCCCAGCATTTT
CASSVGGSNQPQHF
>.|TRBV27|TRBJ1-3|.
TGTGCCAGCAGGTCGGGACAAGCCCTCGGAAACACCATATATTTT
CASRSGQALGNTIYF
>.|TRBV4-3|TRBJ2-1|.
TGCGCCAGCAGCCAGGGCCAACTAGAATGGACATCTCGAAGCTCCTACAATGAGCAGTTCTTC
CASSQGQLEWTSRSSYNEQFF
>once|TRBV7-2|TRBJ2-7|TRBD2
TGTGCCAGCAGCCAAAGAGCGGGGGAAGCAATCTACGAGCAGTACTTC
CASSQRAGEAIYEQYF
>.|TRBV9|TRBJ1-4|.
TGTGCCAGCAGCGTAGGGGCGACGGGGCGTAATGAAAAACTGTTTTTT
CASSVGATGRNEKLFF
>.|TRBV4-1|TRBJ2-5|.
TGCGCCAGCAGCCAAGATCAGGTTCCACAAGAGACCCAGTACTTC
CASSQDQVPQETQYF